One sample yielded the 28 T cell receptor beta chains listed below, sequenced in a study of OX40 agonist ivuxolimab in advanced cancers. Generated by immunoSEQ multiplex PCR, the TCRdb table keeps only in-frame clones and is missing some. The sample contains around 95,000 clones, roughly 91% of which appear only once. Sample: CD4+ or CD8+ T cells sorted from blood, taken in a trial of the OX40 agonist ivuxolimab. The origin of the receptors is an adult with an advanced solid tumor such as melanoma, head and neck, liver or kidney cancer.

V and J are TRBV2 and TRBJ2-1; possibly TRBD1 or TRBD2 for D (8 bases each). The CDR3 contains 16 residues. CDR1 is SNHLY, CDR2 FYNNEI, per germline. V was trimmed by 6 bases and J by 8 bases, leaving 23 bases between them. The CDR3 sequence: CASSGGDRSLSDEQFF. For the CDR3, the DNA is TGTGCCAGCAGCGGGGGGGACAGGAGTCTTAGTGATGAGCAGTTCTTC.

This chain joins TRBV5-1 and TRBJ2-3; a possible D gene is TRBD2 (5 bases). CDR1 SGHRS and CDR2 YFSETQ come from the germline V gene. V lost 1 base, J lost 4 bases, and 7 bases lay in between. The length of the CDR3 is 13 residues. CDR3 nucleotide sequence: TGCGCCAGCAGCTTGTTGCGGGCAGATACGCAGTATTTT. Translating it yields CASSLLRADTQYF. Full variable domain (outside the CDR3, taken from reference TRBV5-1 and TRBJ2-3): KAGVTQTPRYLIKTRGQQVTLSCSPISGHRSVSWYQQTPGQGLQFLFEYFSETQRNKGNFPGRFSGRQFSNSRSEMNVSTLELGDSALYLCASSLLRADTQYFGPGTRLTVL.

CDR3 bases: TGTGCCAGCAGTGAATATTTCACTGAAGCTTTCTTT. Translating it yields CASSEYFTEAFF. The gene calls are TRBV6-1 and TRBJ1-1; D is uncertain. The CDR3 sequence is 12 residues long. Trimming shortened V by 2 bases and J by 4 bases, and 5 bases separated the two germline ends. Germline V CDR1 and CDR2: MNHNS, SASEGT.

This rearrangement joins TRBV7-2 to TRBJ1-3; no firm D call. This CDR3 region has 18 residues. The V gene lost 1 base and the J gene lost 0 bases, with 16 bases spanning the gap. Germline V lookup: CDR1 SGHTA, CDR2 FQGNSA. DNA for the CDR3: TGTGCCAGCAGCTTAGGGGGTGGACTGGCCTACTCTGGAAACACCATATATTTT. This gives the protein CASSLGGGLAYSGNTIYF.

The sample holds one count of this clone. The V gene is TRBV6-5, the J gene TRBJ2-5; the D gene is possibly TRBD1 (6 bases). With the DNA end fitting TRBJ2-7 better, the J assignment may be wrong. The CDR3 contains 13 residues. Germline CDR1 MNHEY, CDR2 SVGAGI. CDR3 in DNA: TGTGCCAGCGCCGGGACACAGTCCTACGAGCAGTACTTC. Translation gives CASAGTQSYEQYF.

The gene calls are TRBV28 and TRBJ2-6; 13 bases are shared with TRBD2. The CDR3 is 17 amino acids. The J segment lost 4 bases and the V segment lost 5 bases, leaving 5 bases of the junction unmatched. Germline lookup yields CDR1 MDHEN and CDR2 SYDVKM. CDR3 bases: TGTGCCAGCAGTCGGACTAGCGGGAGCCGGGGGGCCAACGTCCTGACTTTC. Translation: CASSRTSGSRGANVLTF.

The rearrangement uses TRBV7-9 and TRBJ1-1; D possibly corresponds to TRBD1 (6 bases). The V gene lost 3 bases and the J gene lost 7 bases, with 15 bases spanning the gap. Germline V CDR1 and CDR2: SEHNR, FQNEAQ (reference sequence). The CDR3 is 14 amino acids. The chain's CDR3 is CASSFGQSLFEAFF. CDR3 nucleotides: TGTGCCAGCAGCTTCGGACAGAGCCTATTTGAAGCTTTCTTT.

The J gene is TRBJ2-3, the V gene TRBV27; D might be TRBD1 or TRBD2, each matching 5 bases. Trimming stripped 6 bases from V and 0 bases from J, with 25 bases between. Per the germline V gene, CDR1 is MNHEY and CDR2 is SMNVEV (reference sequence). The CDR3 sequence is 19 residues long. CDR3 region: CASRAPPGRDLNSTDTQYF. The CDR3 DNA reads TGTGCCAGCAGAGCACCCCCGGGACGGGACCTTAACAGCACAGATACGCAGTATTTT.

This rearrangement joins TRBV7-9 to TRBJ1-4; 8 nucleotides match TRBD1. Germline loops: CDR1 SEHNR, CDR2 FQNEAQ (reference sequence). This CDR3 comprises 12 residues. Trimming took 11 bases from V and 1 from J; bases not matched to a gene: 0. The chain's CDR3 is CAGQGTNEKLFF. The CDR3 DNA reads as TGTGCCGGACAGGGAACTAATGAAAAACTGTTTTTT.

The gene calls are TRBV5-6 and TRBJ1-6; D may be TRBD1 (6 bases). Deletions cut 0 bases from V and 0 bases from J, with 16 bases between. This CDR3 region has 19 residues. Per the germline V gene, CDR1 is SGHDT and CDR2 is YYEEEE. CDR3 nucleotides: TGTGCCAGCAGCTTGGTACAGGGCCGGTTGAACTCCTATAATTCACCCCTCCACTTT. Translation gives CASSLVQGRLNSYNSPLHF.

This sequence joins TRBV6-5 and TRBJ2-1; D is unclear. Germline V lookup: CDR1 MNHEY, CDR2 SVGAGI. V dropped 4 bases and J dropped 8 bases, with 9 bases sitting between them. This CDR3 is built from 12 residues. In nucleotides, the CDR3 is TGTGCCAGCAGTTCACTTCCGGATGAGCAGTTCTTC. Its translation is CASSSLPDEQFF.

This chain uses TRBV7-3 with TRBJ1-2, with D possibly TRBD1 on 5 matching bases. The germline V gene encodes CDR1 SGHTA and CDR2 FQGTGA. V was pared by 2 bases and J by 8 bases, with 12 bases between. The CDR3 loop spans 13 amino acids. In DNA, the CDR3 is TGTGCCAGCAGCTTAGGGAGGGACCAAGGCTACACCTTC. This encodes CASSLGRDQGYTF.

This chain connects TRBV18 to TRBJ2-5, with 8 bases lining up with TRBD1. Germline V gene lookup returns CDR1 KGHSH and CDR2 LQKENI. The CDR3 sequence is 13 residues long. After removal of 3 bases from V and 5 bases from J, the junction contained 2 bases not matched to a gene. This CDR3 is CASSPTGGETQYF. CDR3 DNA sequence: TGTGCCAGCTCACCTACAGGGGGGGAGACCCAGTACTTC. The whole variable domain, filled in from reference TRBV18 and TRBJ2-5, reads NAGVMQNPRHLVRRRGQEARLRCSPMKGHSHVYWYRQLPEEGLKFMVYLQKENIIDESGMPKERFSAEFPKEGPSILRIQQVVRGDSAAYFCASSPTGGETQYFGPGTRLLVL.

The chain couples TRBV19 to TRBJ1-6; TRBD1 might be the D (5 bases). Deletions cut 3 bases from V and 6 bases from J, with 12 bases between. CDR3 size: 15 residues. Germline V gene lookup returns CDR1 LNHDA and CDR2 SQIVND (reference sequence). CDR3 protein: CASSMGQPLNSPLHF. The CDR3 DNA sequence: TGTGCCAGTAGTATGGGGCAGCCCCTTAATTCACCCCTCCACTTT.

V is TRBV5-1 and J is TRBJ1-4, with D possibly matching TRBD1 (6 bases). Between the trimmed V and J ends, which lost 6 bases and 7 bases, there was a span of 16 bases. The CDR3 contains 14 residues. Germline V lookup: CDR1 SGHRS, CDR2 YFSETQ. CDR3 bases: TGCGCCAGCACACCACGTCCAGGGGTTGAAAAACTGTTTTTT. Amino acid sequence: CASTPRPGVEKLFF. The full variable domain, rest sourced from reference TRBV5-1 and TRBJ1-4, is KAGVTQTPRYLIKTRGQQVTLSCSPISGHRSVSWYQQTPGQGLQFLFEYFSETQRNKGNFPGRFSGRQFSNSRSEMNVSTLELGDSALYLCASTPRPGVEKLFFGSGTQLSVL.

V is TRBV19 and J is TRBJ1-2; 8 bases line up with TRBD1. The CDR3 has 12 amino acids. The germline CDR1 and CDR2 sequences are LNHDA and SQIVND (reference sequence). Trimming removed 9 bases from V and 5 bases from J; junction bases left unmatched: 5. The CDR3 protein is CASSTGGYGYTF. DNA of the CDR3: TGTGCCAGCAGCACAGGGGGGTATGGCTACACCTTC. The variable domain in full, with the rest retrieved from reference TRBV19 and TRBJ1-2, is DGGITQSPKYLFRKEGQNVTLSCEQNLNHDAMYWYRQDPGQGLRLIYYSQIVNDFQKGDIAEGYSVSREKKESFPLTVTSAQKNPTAFYLCASSTGGYGYTFGSGTRLTVV.

The V gene is TRBV2, the J gene TRBJ1-4; TRBD1 matches at 9 bases. Germline-derived CDR1 and CDR2 are SNHLY and FYNNEI. CDR3 size: 15 residues. V trimming: 7 bases; J trimming: 0 bases; junction bases outside the gene matches: 3. The DNA for the CDR3 is TGTGCCAGCAAGGGACAGGGAGCAACTAATGAAAAACTGTTTTTT. Translated, it gives CASKGQGATNEKLFF.

This chain links TRBV6-6 with TRBJ2-7, with 11 bases that match TRBD1. CDR3 length: 15 residues. In germline, CDR1 is MNHNY, CDR2 SVGAGI (reference sequence). J lost 7 bases, V lost 2 bases, and 7 bases had no gene match. The CDR3 DNA reads as TGTGCCAGCAGTTACGGACAGGGGGCGACTGGGGAGCAGTACTTC. Residues: CASSYGQGATGEQYF.

The chain joins TRBV14 to TRBJ2-7; tentative D call: TRBD1 (5 bases). Germline CDR1 is SGHDN and CDR2 is FVKESK. Trimming shortened V by 0 bases and J by 0 bases, and 9 bases separated the two germline ends. CDR3 length: 15 amino acids. The CDR3 nucleotides read TGTGCCAGCAGCCAAGAACAGGTCTACTCCTACGAGCAGTACTTC. This encodes CASSQEQVYSYEQYF. Looking up the rest from reference TRBV14 and TRBJ2-7 gives the full variable domain: EAGVTQFPSHSVIEKGQTVTLRCDPISGHDNLYWYRRVMGKEIKFLLHFVKESKQDESGMPNNRFLAERTGGTYSTLKVQPAELEDSGVYFCASSQEQVYSYEQYFGPGTRLTVT.

V gene TRBV6-1 combines with J gene TRBJ1-1; D gene unclear. CDR1 is MNHNS, CDR2 SASEGT, per germline. V lost 3 bases and J 2 bases, leaving 28 bases between the germline ends. This CDR3 is built from 20 residues. CDR3 bases: TGTGCCAGCAGTGACAGTTTTCGAGGCCACATTGTCCCCCGTAACACTGAAGCTTTCTTT. This translates into CASSDSFRGHIVPRNTEAFF.

The rearrangement links TRBV27 to TRBJ2-7; 8 bases agree with TRBD1. V was pared by 3 bases and J by 4 bases, with 5 bases of the junction left unmatched. The CDR3 covers 14 residues. Germline V lookup: CDR1 MNHEY, CDR2 SMNVEV (reference sequence). The CDR3 nucleotides are TGTGCCAGCAGTTTGTGGCAGGGGGCATACGAGCAGTACTTC. Amino acids: CASSLWQGAYEQYF.

The chain has TRBV28 and TRBJ2-3; D is ambiguous. Germline V gene data show CDR1 as MDHEN and CDR2 as SYDVKM. The CDR3 is made up of 13 amino acids. Deletions cut 2 bases from V and 2 bases from J, with 5 bases between. Here the CDR3 reads CASSLANTDTQYF. CDR3 in DNA: TGTGCCAGCAGTTTAGCTAACACAGATACGCAGTATTTT.

The chain employs TRBV9 and TRBJ2-1; D remains ambiguous. Deletions cut 2 bases from V and 4 bases from J, with 13 bases between. This CDR3 contains 15 residues. Germline assignment: CDR1 SGDLS and CDR2 YYNGEE. The CDR3 bases are TGTGCCAGCAGCGTCGACGGTCTCCCATACAATGAGCAGTTCTTC. Its translation: CASSVDGLPYNEQFF.

The sample holds one count of this clone. The CDR3 spells CASSLASGSQETQYF. DNA of the CDR3: TGTGCCAGCAGCTTGGCTAGCGGGAGTCAAGAGACCCAGTACTTC. The rearrangement links TRBV7-9 to TRBJ2-5; 10 nucleotides align to TRBD2. The trim removed 3 bases at V and 2 bases at J, leaving 3 bases unmatched. The CDR3 spans 15 residues. Germline CDR1 reads SEHNR; CDR2 reads FQNEAQ (reference sequence).

This sequence joins TRBV7-2 and TRBJ1-2; D might be TRBD1 (5 bases). Trimming took off 3 bases at V and 6 bases at J, with 11 bases between the two ends. Looked up from germline, CDR1 is SGHTA and CDR2 is FQGNSA. This CDR3 is built from 13 residues. CDR3 DNA: TGTGCCAGCAGCTTCAGTGTAGGGGATGGCTACACCTTC. It is translated as CASSFSVGDGYTF.

The V gene is TRBV5-1, the J gene TRBJ2-1; 10 nucleotides agree with TRBD2. Germline CDR1 reads SGHRS; CDR2 reads YFSETQ. This CDR3 spans 14 amino acids. The J segment lost 8 bases and the V segment lost 6 bases, leaving 8 bases of the junction unmatched. For the CDR3, the DNA is TGCGCCAGCACGACAGCGGGGGGGCCCTATGAGCAGTTCTTC. Protein: CASTTAGGPYEQFF.

The rearrangement joins TRBV6-5 to TRBJ1-5, with a possible D match to TRBD1 (5 bases). The CDR3 is made up of 16 amino acids. Germline assignment: CDR1 MNHEY and CDR2 SVGAGI. Between the trimmed V and J ends, which lost 4 bases and 0 bases, there was a span of 13 bases. In DNA form, the CDR3 reads TGTGCCAGCAGTTCGCGTCAGGGAAATAGCAATCAGCCCCAGCATTTT. It translates to CASSSRQGNSNQPQHF.

The count of this clone is one. The gene calls are TRBV2 and TRBJ2-5; no clear D gene. Trimming removed 2 bases from V and 4 bases from J, with 11 bases in between. CDR1 is SNHLY, CDR2 FYNNEI, per germline. The CDR3 sequence is 14 residues long. The CDR3 loop is CASSELIGRETQYF. The CDR3 nucleotides read TGTGCCAGCAGTGAACTTATCGGCCGAGAGACCCAGTACTTC. Complete variable domain (other parts from reference TRBV2 and TRBJ2-5): EPEVTQTPSHQVTQMGQEVILRCVPISNHLYFYWYRQILGQKVEFLVSFYNNEISEKSEIFDDQFSVERPDGSNFTLKIRSTKLEDSAMYFCASSELIGRETQYFGPGTRLLVL.